Following are 32 T cell receptor beta chains from one sample sequenced in a study of blood T cell repertoires in COVID-19. The assay was immunoSEQ multiplex PCR, and TCRdb's table has in-frame clones only and misses some. The table includes tens of thousands of clones, approximately 90% detected once. Sequencing used peripheral blood. The receptors derive from a woman of 80 years or more with active or convalescent COVID-19.

Here the CDR3 DNA reads TGTGCCAGCAGCCCTGAATGGGGGGCAGATACGCAGTATTTT. Translating it yields CASSPEWGADTQYF. The J gene is TRBJ2-3, the V gene TRBV5-5; D is possibly TRBD2 (6 bases). Trimming took 4 bases from V and 4 from J, leaving 13 bases between them. Germline V lookup: CDR1 SGHKS, CDR2 YYEKEE (reference sequence). The CDR3 has 14 residues.

The chain is built from TRBV4-1 and TRBJ1-1; TRBD1 might be the D (6 bases). The CDR3 runs to 17 residues. Trimming took off 1 base at V and 6 bases at J, with 21 bases between the two ends. Germline V gives CDR1 MGHRA, CDR2 YSYEKL. The DNA for the CDR3 is TGCGCCAGCAGCCAAGTTTTAAAGTCGGGGGGCAGCGCTGAAGCTTTCTTT. Encoded protein: CASSQVLKSGGSAEAFF.

The chain links TRBV7-9 to TRBJ2-6; no definite D call. Germline V gene data show CDR1 as SEHNR and CDR2 as FQNEAQ (reference sequence). The CDR3 extends over 16 amino acids. Deletions cut 2 bases from V and 1 base from J, with 9 bases between. DNA of the CDR3: TGTGCCAGCAGCTTACCAACAGTTTCTGGGGCCAACGTCCTGACTTTC. Amino acid sequence: CASSLPTVSGANVLTF. Based on the CDR3 plus reference TRBV7-9 and TRBJ2-6, the full variable domain is DTGVSQNPRHKITKRGQNVTFRCDPISEHNRLYWYRQTLGQGPEFLTYFQNEAQLEKSRLLSDRFSAERPKGSFSTLEIQRTEQGDSAMYLCASSLPTVSGANVLTFGAGSRLTVL.

The genes are TRBV16 and TRBJ2-7, with D hard to call. The germline V and J ends were trimmed by 0 bases and 3 bases, with 9 bases remaining between them. The CDR3 is 14 amino acids. Germline V gene data show CDR1 as KGHSY and CDR2 as FQNENV. The CDR3 protein is CASSQSGRLYEQYF. The CDR3 DNA is TGTGCCAGCAGCCAATCAGGCAGGCTCTACGAGCAGTACTTC. The full variable domain, with the rest looked up from reference TRBV16 and TRBJ2-7, is GEEVAQTPKHLVRGEGQKAKLYCAPIKGHSYVFWYQQVLKNEFKFLISFQNENVFDETGMPKERFSAKCLPNSPCSLEIQATKLEDSAVYFCASSQSGRLYEQYFGPGTRLTVT.

The CDR3 here is CASSSPGVNEQFF. As DNA, the CDR3 is TGTGCCAGCAGTTCGCCAGGGGTCAATGAGCAGTTCTTC. The rearrangement joins TRBV6-5 to TRBJ2-1, with D perhaps matching TRBD1 (6 bases). CDR3 length equals 13 residues. Germline-derived CDR1 and CDR2 are MNHEY and SVGAGI. V dropped 4 bases and J dropped 6 bases, with 10 bases sitting between them.

V gene TRBV7-6 combines with J gene TRBJ2-3; 10 bases agree with TRBD1. The CDR3 is 15 residues long. Per germline, CDR1 SGHVS and CDR2 FNYEAQ. J lost 4 bases, V lost 3 bases, and 4 bases had no gene match. The CDR3 reads CASSFRQGAADTQYF. As DNA, the CDR3 is TGTGCCAGCAGCTTCCGACAGGGGGCGGCAGATACGCAGTATTTT.

The chain couples TRBV7-6 to TRBJ2-7, with TRBD1 matching 8 bases. In germline, CDR1 is SGHVS, CDR2 FNYEAQ. V was clipped by 3 bases and J by 4 bases; unmatched bases: 2. The CDR3 extends over 13 amino acids. The CDR3 DNA is TGTGCCAGCAGCTTTACAGGGGGTTACGAGCAGTACTTC. Translation gives CASSFTGGYEQYF. The whole variable domain, filled in from reference TRBV7-6 and TRBJ2-7, reads GAGVSQSPRYKVTKRGQDVALRCDPISGHVSLYWYRQALGQGPEFLTYFNYEAQQDKSGLPNDRFSAERPEGSISTLTIQRTEQRDSAMYRCASSFTGGYEQYFGPGTRLTVT.

V is TRBV6-2 or TRBV6-3 and J is TRBJ2-1; TRBD2 matches at 9 bases. V lost 0 bases and J lost 0; bases outside the gene matches: 9. The CDR3 is 19 amino acids. CDR1 is MNHEY, CDR2 SVGEGT, per germline. CDR3: CASSYSLLAGTRSYNEQFF. The CDR3 bases are TGTGCCAGCAGTTACTCGCTCCTAGCGGGGACCCGCTCCTACAATGAGCAGTTCTTC.

This chain uses TRBV9 with TRBJ2-3; no firm D call. CDR3 size: 12 residues. From germline, CDR1 is SGDLS and CDR2 YYNGEE. With 0 bases removed from V and 12 bases from J, the gap between germline ends came to 11 bases. Written as DNA, the CDR3 is TGTGCCAGCAGCGTAGACTCGCACGAACAGTATTTT. It encodes CASSVDSHEQYF.

The chain carries TRBV30 and TRBJ1-5, with a weak D call TRBD1 (6 bases). This CDR3 is 16 amino acids long. Germline CDR1 and CDR2: GTSNPN and SVGIG (reference sequence). Trimming removed 3 bases at V and 2 bases at J, with 17 bases between. CDR3 region: CAWSRRGGAGNQPQHF. CDR3 coding DNA: TGTGCCTGGAGCCGGAGGGGGGGCGCCGGCAATCAGCCCCAGCATTTT.

This chain joins TRBV3-1 (or the pseudogene TRBV3-2) and TRBJ1-3; D possibly corresponds to TRBD1 (5 bases). V shed 1 base and J shed 0 bases, with 13 bases lying between them. The germline gives CDR1 LGHDT, CDR2 YNNKEL (reference sequence). The CDR3 extends over 17 amino acids. The CDR3 sequence: CASSQVLGRVSGNTIYF. CDR3 in DNA: TGTGCCAGCAGCCAAGTCTTGGGCAGGGTCTCTGGAAACACCATATATTTT.

The chain combines TRBV28 with TRBJ1-6; D is ambiguous. The CDR3 extends over 12 amino acids. The germline V gene has CDR1 MDHEN and CDR2 SYDVKM. Trimming pared 5 bases from V and 7 bases from J, leaving 6 bases between. CDR3 coding DNA: TGTGCCAGCAGTGCGGGAAATTCACCCCTCCACTTT. Protein product: CASSAGNSPLHF.

CDR3 loop: CASRAQGNTGELFF. The CDR3 DNA reads as TGTGCCAGCCGGGCACAGGGGAACACCGGGGAGCTGTTTTTT. V is TRBV3-1 (or the pseudogene TRBV3-2) and J is TRBJ2-2; a possible D gene is TRBD1 (6 bases). The CDR3 extends over 14 amino acids. V lost 8 bases and J 1 base, leaving 11 bases between the germline ends. In germline, CDR1 is LGHDT, CDR2 YNNKEL (reference sequence).

The V and J genes are TRBV19 and TRBJ2-7, with 11 nucleotides matching TRBD2. V trimming: 10 bases; J trimming: 1 base; junction bases outside the gene matches: 3. The CDR3 runs 13 residues. The germline V gene has CDR1 LNHDA and CDR2 SQIVND (reference sequence). The CDR3 here is CATSSGGSYEQYF. CDR3 in DNA: TGTGCCACGTCTAGCGGGGGGTCCTACGAGCAGTACTTC.

This clone was observed a handful of times. The chain recombines TRBV23-1 with TRBJ2-1; the D is unclear. TRBV23-1 is an ORF, with its function uncertain. The germline V and J ends were trimmed by 3 bases and 2 bases, with 8 bases remaining between them. The CDR3 runs 14 residues. In DNA, the CDR3 is TGCGCCAGCAGTCAGAGTGGGCCCTACAATGAGCAGTTCTTC. Its protein product is CASSQSGPYNEQFF.

This sequence joins TRBV9 and TRBJ2-1; 13 nucleotides line up with TRBD2. CDR1 SGDLS and CDR2 YYNGEE come from the germline V gene. Trimming took 4 bases from V and 10 from J; bases not matched to a gene: 11. This CDR3 region has 16 residues. DNA of the CDR3: TGTGCCAGCAGCATCAAACCGGGACTAGCGGGGCAAGAGCAGTTCTTC. This translates into CASSIKPGLAGQEQFF.

The CDR3 loop is CASSYGTENTEAFF. CDR3 sequence (DNA): TGTGCCAGCAGCTACGGGACAGAGAACACTGAAGCTTTCTTT. The chain is built from TRBV6-5 and TRBJ1-1, with 7 nucleotides matching TRBD1. Germline V gene data show CDR1 as MNHEY and CDR2 as SVGAGI. Germline trimming cut 6 bases from V and 1 base from J; bases unmatched to any gene: 5. The CDR3 spans 14 residues.

In this sample, this clone turned up a few times. The J gene is TRBJ2-7, the V gene TRBV15, with TRBD2 identical over 7 bases. The length of the CDR3 is 17 residues. The germline CDR1 and CDR2 sequences are LNHNV and YYDKDF (reference sequence). With V trimmed by 0 bases and J by 7 bases, 15 bases remained unmatched. The CDR3 sequence: CATSRDEGERGLREQYF. In nucleotides, the CDR3 is TGTGCCACCAGCAGAGATGAAGGGGAGCGGGGTCTGAGGGAGCAGTACTTC.

This clone showed up just once. The J gene is TRBJ2-7, the V gene TRBV6-6; D might be TRBD1 (5 bases). V lost 6 bases, J lost 5 bases, and 8 bases lay in between. From germline, CDR1 is MNHNY and CDR2 SVGAGI (reference sequence). The CDR3 runs 11 residues. The CDR3 is CASSPGNEQYF. CDR3 coding DNA: TGTGCCAGCAGCCCAGGGAACGAGCAGTACTTC.

The chain joins TRBV6-5 to TRBJ2-6; D unclear. The CDR3 totals 15 residues. The V and J ends lost 2 bases and 2 bases respectively, with 7 bases between them. The germline V gene has CDR1 MNHEY and CDR2 SVGAGI. The CDR3 DNA reads TGTGCCAGCAGTTACAGCTTTACTGGGGCCAACGTCCTGACTTTC. Translation gives CASSYSFTGANVLTF.

This chain joins TRBV3-1 (or the pseudogene TRBV3-2) and TRBJ1-6, with no clear D. The germline V and J ends were trimmed by 2 bases and 7 bases, with 9 bases remaining between them. The CDR3 sequence is 14 residues long. Germline loops: CDR1 LGHDT, CDR2 YNNKEL (reference sequence). The CDR3 spells CASSQNHGNSPLHF. The CDR3 nucleotides are TGTGCCAGCAGCCAAAACCACGGGAATTCACCCCTCCACTTT.

The V call is TRBV6-5, the J call TRBJ2-7; D gene uncertain. The CDR3 has 12 amino acids. V lost 7 bases and J lost 1, with 8 bases in between. From germline, CDR1 is MNHEY and CDR2 SVGAGI. DNA of the CDR3: TGTGCCAGCACGTACTTTTCCTACGAGCAGTACTTC. Translated: CASTYFSYEQYF.

The chain combines TRBV28 with TRBJ1-2; the match to TRBD1 covers 8 bases. This CDR3 spans 14 amino acids. The germline CDR1 and CDR2 sequences are MDHEN and SYDVKM. With V trimmed by 5 bases and J by 2 bases, 4 bases remained unmatched. In DNA, the CDR3 is TGTGCCAGCAGTGGAAGACAGGGGAACTATGGCTACACCTTC. It specifies CASSGRQGNYGYTF.

The chain employs TRBV27 and TRBJ2-6, with TRBD1 as a possible D gene (6 bases). CDR1 is MNHEY and CDR2 is SMNVEV in the germline V gene (reference sequence). The CDR3 is 20 residues long. The germline V and J ends were trimmed by 2 bases and 4 bases, with 24 bases remaining between them. This CDR3 is CASSLRVRGPPRAGANVLTF. CDR3 coding DNA: TGTGCCAGCAGTTTACGGGTCAGGGGCCCTCCTAGAGCAGGGGCCAACGTCCTGACTTTC.

This rearrangement joins TRBV19 to TRBJ1-6; D is unclear. This CDR3 comprises 15 residues. V lost 2 bases, J lost 0 bases, and 5 bases lay in between. Germline loops: CDR1 LNHDA, CDR2 SQIVND (reference sequence). CDR3 amino acids: CASSILSSYNSPLHF. As DNA, the CDR3 is TGTGCCAGTAGTATACTCAGCTCCTATAATTCACCCCTCCACTTT.

The V call is TRBV6-5, the J call TRBJ2-7, with a weak D call TRBD2 (7 bases). This CDR3 is built from 13 residues. The germline V and J ends were trimmed by 10 bases and 4 bases, with 17 bases remaining between them. Germline CDR1 reads MNHEY; CDR2 reads SVGAGI. CDR3 residues: CATWGGARYEQYF. Written as DNA, the CDR3 is TGTGCCACCTGGGGGGGGGCGAGGTACGAGCAGTACTTC.

This chain links TRBV5-1 with TRBJ2-3; 8 nucleotides agree with TRBD1. The CDR3 is 16 residues long. V lost 3 bases, J lost 2 bases, and 8 bases stayed unmatched. The V gene's germline CDR1 is SGHRS and CDR2 YFSETQ. The CDR3 DNA follows: TGCGCCAGCAGCTCCTGGACAGGGACACCCACAGATACGCAGTATTTT. Translating gives CASSSWTGTPTDTQYF.

This clone was counted only a few times. The chain is built from TRBV19 and TRBJ1-6; D unclear. CDR3 size: 15 residues. Germline-derived CDR1 and CDR2 are LNHDA and SQIVND (reference sequence). V lost 3 bases, J lost 6 bases, and 12 bases lay in between. The CDR3 reads CASSMSWASNSPLHF. DNA for the CDR3: TGTGCCAGTAGTATGTCGTGGGCTTCTAATTCACCCCTCCACTTT.

V and J are TRBV3-1 (or the pseudogene TRBV3-2) and TRBJ2-3; 11 bases agree with TRBD2. Germline-derived CDR1 and CDR2 are LGHDT and YNNKEL (reference sequence). With 4 bases clipped from V and 8 bases from J, the junction kept 8 bases outside the gene matches. This CDR3 is 15 amino acids long. The CDR3 DNA reads TGTGCCAGCAGCCCGCGACTAGCGGGGAGTTTTACGCAGTATTTT. This translates into CASSPRLAGSFTQYF.

V gene TRBV7-2 combines with J gene TRBJ2-1; D unclear. Germline V gives CDR1 SGHTA, CDR2 FQGNSA. V lost 2 bases and J 10 bases, leaving 6 bases between the germline ends. This CDR3 is 11 amino acids long. The chain's CDR3 is CASSLSKEQFF. Written as DNA, the CDR3 is TGTGCCAGCAGCTTATCTAAGGAGCAGTTCTTC.

The rearrangement links TRBV12-3 or TRBV12-4 to TRBJ1-2; 8 positions agree with TRBD1. CDR3 length: 12 amino acids. V lost 6 bases, J lost 8 bases, and 5 bases stayed unmatched. For the CDR3, the DNA is TGTGCCAGCAGCCTGTCAGGGGGCGGCTACACCTTC. This translates into CASSLSGGGYTF.

The V call is TRBV28, the J call TRBJ1-4, with 9 nucleotides matching TRBD1. V trimming: 6 bases; J trimming: 8 bases; junction bases outside the gene matches: 4. Germline values: CDR1 MDHEN, CDR2 SYDVKM. The CDR3 is 13 amino acids. CDR3 coding DNA: TGTGCCAGCAGGACAGGGGGGGGAGAAAAACTGTTTTTT. Its protein product is CASRTGGGEKLFF.